These 17 T cell receptor beta chains were all obtained from the same sample, sequenced in a study of cytomegalovirus exposure and HLA in healthy donors. The primer mix had 60 Vbeta and 13 Jbeta primers. Here immunoSEQ multiplex PCR was the method, and the copy in TCRdb shows in-frame clones only, minus some. The data hold approximately 130,000 clones, with roughly 85% observed a single time. Sequenced: PBMCs. Every receptor here comes from a man aged 40-50 years in good health and CMV-seronegative.

The genes are TRBV15 and TRBJ2-5; the D gene is possibly TRBD2 (5 bases). Trimming took off 1 base at V and 4 bases at J, with 13 bases between the two ends. This CDR3 has 15 amino acids. Per the germline V gene, CDR1 is LNHNV and CDR2 is YYDKDF (reference sequence). The DNA of the CDR3 is TGTGCCACCAGCAGAGGGGTCGGGGTGGGAGAGACCCAGTACTTC. This gives the protein CATSRGVGVGETQYF.

This chain joins TRBV7-8 and TRBJ2-2; 7 bases are a match to TRBD2. The CDR3 has 16 amino acids. The germline V gene has CDR1 SGHVS and CDR2 FQNEAQ. Unmatched junction bases numbered 8, after V lost 1 base and J lost 6 bases. The CDR3 nucleotides are TGTGCCAGCAGCTTAGAGAGTATGGGGGGGGCCGGGGAGCTGTTTTTT. It specifies CASSLESMGGAGELFF.

The rearrangement uses TRBV11-3 and TRBJ2-1, with D perhaps TRBD2 (5 bases). CDR3 length: 12 amino acids. V shed 1 base and J shed 10 bases, with 8 bases lying between them. The V gene's germline CDR1 is SGHNT and CDR2 YENEEA. CDR3 bases: TGTGCCAGCAGCTTAGTGGACTGGGAGCAGTTCTTC. Translation: CASSLVDWEQFF.

The CDR3 DNA is TGTGCCAGCAGCTCGGGGGGGCCTTACGGCTACACCTTC. This translates into CASSSGGPYGYTF. The V call is TRBV5-4, the J call TRBJ1-2, with D maybe TRBD1 (6 bases). The germline V gene encodes CDR1 SGHNT and CDR2 YYREEE (reference sequence). This CDR3 contains 13 residues. V was clipped by 3 bases and J by 8 bases, with 14 bases between them. Full variable domain (missing parts from reference TRBV5-4 and TRBJ1-2): ETGVTQSPTHLIKTRGQQVTLRCSSQSGHNTVSWYQQALGQGPQFIFQYYREEENGRGNFPPRFSGLQFPNYSSELNVNALELDDSALYLCASSSGGPYGYTFGSGTRLTVV.

The chain employs TRBV4-1 and TRBJ2-7; 11 bases fit TRBD2. CDR1 and CDR2 from the germline V gene are MGHRA and YSYEKL. With V trimmed by 0 bases and J by 6 bases, 7 bases remained unmatched. This CDR3 region has 16 residues. The CDR3 sequence: CASSQELSGGALEQYF. The CDR3 coding sequence is TGCGCCAGCAGCCAAGAACTTAGCGGGGGGGCCCTCGAGCAGTACTTC.

The chain employs TRBV11-3 and TRBJ2-2, with D perhaps TRBD2 (5 bases). Germline loops: CDR1 SGHNT, CDR2 YENEEA. V was shortened by 5 bases and J by 6 bases, with 16 bases between the two germline ends. The CDR3 runs 15 residues. CDR3 coding DNA: TGTGCCAGCAGCCCGGAGAGGGCAAGCGCCGGGGAGCTGTTTTTT. Translated: CASSPERASAGELFF.

This sequence joins TRBV27 and TRBJ1-2; 7 bases align to TRBD1. Trimming cost V 3 bases and J 6 bases; bases outside gene matches: 7. Germline V gene sequence: CDR1 MNHEY, CDR2 SMNVEV (reference sequence). This CDR3 has 14 residues. CDR3 nucleotides: TGTGCCAGCAGTTTTCTCCCGACAGGGCATGGCTACACCTTC. The encoded protein is CASSFLPTGHGYTF.

The genes are TRBV19 and TRBJ1-2; D uncertain. This CDR3 spans 9 amino acids. V shed 10 bases and J shed 3 bases, with 3 bases lying between them. Germline V lookup: CDR1 LNHDA, CDR2 SQIVND (reference sequence). Here the CDR3 reads CATYYGYTF. In DNA, the CDR3 is TGTGCCACATACTATGGCTACACCTTC. Complete variable domain (other parts from reference TRBV19 and TRBJ1-2): DGGITQSPKYLFRKEGQNVTLSCEQNLNHDAMYWYRQDPGQGLRLIYYSQIVNDFQKGDIAEGYSVSREKKESFPLTVTSAQKNPTAFYLCATYYGYTFGSGTRLTVV.

This chain joins TRBV7-3 and TRBJ2-2; D possibly corresponds to TRBD1 (6 bases). Germline-derived CDR1 and CDR2 are SGHTA and FQGTGA. The CDR3 has 14 residues. The germline V and J ends were trimmed by 2 bases and 6 bases, with 10 bases remaining between them. CDR3 amino acids: CASSLGGHAGELFF. CDR3 sequence (DNA): TGTGCCAGCAGCTTAGGGGGCCACGCCGGGGAGCTGTTTTTT. Looking up the rest from reference TRBV7-3 and TRBJ2-2 gives the full variable domain: GAGVSQTPSNKVTEKGKYVELRCDPISGHTALYWYRQSLGQGPEFLIYFQGTGAADDSGLPNDRFFAVRPEGSVSTLKIQRTERGDSAVYLCASSLGGHAGELFFGEGSRLTVL.

V gene TRBV9 combines with J gene TRBJ2-1; 7 bases match TRBD1. Germline V gene sequence: CDR1 SGDLS, CDR2 YYNGEE. Trimming took 2 bases from V and 6 from J; bases not matched to a gene: 5. The CDR3 runs 14 residues. CDR3 loop: CASSVAGGLNEQFF. As DNA, the CDR3 is TGTGCCAGCAGCGTCGCAGGGGGTCTCAATGAGCAGTTCTTC.

The chain combines TRBV11-2 with TRBJ2-1; 8 nucleotides agree with TRBD2. After removal of 4 bases from V and 0 bases from J, the junction contained 8 bases not matched to a gene. This CDR3 spans 17 amino acids. Germline CDR1 and CDR2: SGHAT and FQNNGV. CDR3 sequence: CASSSFPSGSSYNEQFF. The CDR3 DNA is TGTGCCAGCAGCTCTTTCCCAAGCGGGAGCTCCTACAATGAGCAGTTCTTC.

The chain couples TRBV5-4 to TRBJ1-2; 7 bases match TRBD1. The trim removed 6 bases at V and 4 bases at J, leaving 15 bases unmatched. In germline, CDR1 is SGHNT, CDR2 YYREEE (reference sequence). CDR3 length: 16 amino acids. CDR3 bases: TGTGCCAGCACTGACAAAACAGGGGCCGACCTCTATGGCTACACCTTC. This codes for CASTDKTGADLYGYTF.

The rearrangement joins TRBV9 to TRBJ2-1; 9 nucleotides align to TRBD2. CDR1 and CDR2 (germline): SGDLS, YYNGEE. The V segment lost 0 bases and the J segment 3 bases; nucleotides outside the gene matches: 10. CDR3 length: 18 residues. The CDR3 DNA reads as TGTGCCAGCAGCGTAGAGGCGGCGACTAGCGGCCTCTACAATGAGCAGTTCTTC. Protein product: CASSVEAATSGLYNEQFF.

The chain recombines TRBV7-3 with TRBJ2-5; tentative D call: TRBD1 (6 bases). Germline values: CDR1 SGHTA, CDR2 FQGTGA. The CDR3 is 13 residues long. V dropped 6 bases and J dropped 4 bases, with 12 bases sitting between them. The CDR3 DNA reads as TGTGCCAGCAGGCCAGGGGTTGGAGAGACCCAGTACTTC. It codes for CASRPGVGETQYF.

The chain links TRBV28 to TRBJ1-5, with D perhaps matching TRBD1 (6 bases). The ends were cut back, 6 bases at V and 11 bases at J, with 17 bases in the middle. Germline V gene sequence: CDR1 MDHEN, CDR2 SYDVKM. CDR3 length: 13 amino acids. The CDR3 reads CASRAQGAPTQHF. The CDR3 DNA is TGTGCCAGCAGGGCACAGGGTGCCCCAACCCAGCATTTT.

The chain couples TRBV2 to TRBJ1-5; the D gene is possibly TRBD1 (5 bases). The CDR3 loop spans 16 amino acids. Looked up from germline, CDR1 is SNHLY and CDR2 is FYNNEI. Trimming removed 2 bases from V and 1 base from J, with 12 bases in between. In DNA, the CDR3 is TGTGCCAGCAGTGAATTTGGGGGGGAGAGCAATCAGCCCCAGCATTTT. Protein: CASSEFGGESNQPQHF.

A note on this clone: The sample has other DNA sequences that encode this CDR3 too. This chain connects TRBV30 to TRBJ2-7, with TRBD2 as a possible D gene (6 bases). Germline assignment: CDR1 GTSNPN and CDR2 SVGIG (reference sequence). This CDR3 has 17 amino acids. Trimming pared 1 base from V and 4 bases from J, leaving 23 bases between. DNA of the CDR3: TGTGCCTGGAGTGGTCTTTCCGGAGGGCAATCGGCATACGAGCAGTACTTC. Protein product: CAWSGLSGGQSAYEQYF.